This T cell receptor beta chain stems from a study of identical twins. General study findings and limits: Clonotypes of the beta chain that were abundant in cord blood carried fewer insertions (memory repertoires showed none).

This clonotype was observed many times. Its antigen is unidentified. V dropped 8 bases and J dropped 0 bases, with 26 bases sitting between them. Germline lookup yields CDR1 MNHEY and CDR2 SVGEGT. The CDR3 is 19 residues long. Unique molecular identifiers were present on cDNA, and template switching added a universal primer site. TCRdb reprocessed the 5' RACE reads via MiXCR and lists one record per CDR3 protein. Of 420,000 or so distinct CDR3 sequences in the sample, under 20% are singletons; the top ten hold approximately 12%. The rearrangement links TRBV6-2 or TRBV6-3 to TRBJ2-1; D not resolved. Sequencing was done on a sample of naive T cells sorted from blood. This TCR derives from a man aged 50-60 years in good health. DNA of the CDR3: TGTGCCAGCCGAACCTACACTACCCGTTCGACCTCCTCCTACAATGAGCAGTTCTTC. Translating it yields CASRTYTTRSTSSYNEQFF.